This T cell receptor (beta chain) was identified during a study of cytomegalovirus exposure and HLA in healthy donors. A few counts support this clone. What it recognizes is unknown. Notes on the study in general: CMV serostatus alone was available as immune exposure information.

Germline V gene lookup returns CDR1 MNHNS and CDR2 SASEGT. The CDR3 is made up of 15 amino acids. V shed 0 bases and J shed 2 bases, with 11 bases lying between them. Vbeta (60) and Jbeta (13) primers were used in the PCR. Profiling relied on immunoSEQ multiplex PCR, and the TCRdb table lists in-frame clones only, not all of them. The sample shows around 140,000 clones, roughly 89% of them seen only once. Sequenced sample: PBMCs. The TCR originated in a woman in her thirties in good health and CMV-seronegative. The V call is TRBV6-1, the J call TRBJ2-7; tentative D call: TRBD1 (7 bases). The CDR3 bases are TGTGCCAGCAGTGAAGCCGGAGGGACAGCCTACGAGCAGTACTTC. Translated: CASSEAGGTAYEQYF.